The 4 T cell receptor beta chains reported below all come from one sample, sequenced in a study of CD8 T cells in ankylosing spondylitis. Whole-study results and caveats: Characteristic of ankylosing spondylitis blood, it appeared, was a TCR beta motif comprising several highly homologous variants.

For these TCRs, the target antigens are not known. TCRdb redid the calling of the 5' RACE reads with MiXCR, one entry per CDR3 protein. The profile shows fewer than 550,000 distinct CDR3 sequences, roughly 5.3% of them singletons. Input material: blood, either unsorted or a sorted T cell fraction (not recorded which). The receptor set was obtained from a male donor with ankylosing spondylitis.

Many counts were recorded for this clonotype. The DNA for the CDR3 is TGCGCCAGCAGCTTGGGTGGGACTAGGTTGTTCTTC. It yields the protein CASSLGGTRLFF. The V call is TRBV5-1, the J call TRBJ2-1, with 8 bases fitting TRBD2. With V trimmed by 0 bases and J by 15 bases, 5 bases remained unmatched. This CDR3 region has 12 residues. Germline CDR1 SGHRS, CDR2 YFSETQ. The full variable domain, completed using reference TRBV5-1 and TRBJ2-1, is KAGVTQTPRYLIKTRGQQVTLSCSPISGHRSVSWYQQTPGQGLQFLFEYFSETQRNKGNFPGRFSGRQFSNSRSEMNVSTLELGDSALYLCASSLGGTRLFFGPGTRLTVL.

The sample holds many counts of this clonotype. This chain links TRBV4-3 with TRBJ1-1; D remains ambiguous. The V and J ends lost 3 bases and 1 base respectively, with 6 bases between them. This CDR3 comprises 13 residues. CDR1 and CDR2 from the germline V gene are LGHNA and YSLEER. CDR3 loop: CASSHAGNTEAFF. The CDR3 DNA reads TGCGCCAGCAGCCATGCCGGGAACACTGAAGCTTTCTTT.

This clonotype came up many times. J is TRBJ1-2 and V is TRBV20-1; TRBD1 matches 8 bases. The CDR3 consists of 13 residues. Germline assignment: CDR1 DFQATT and CDR2 SNEGSKA (reference sequence). V was clipped by 6 bases and J by 0 bases; unmatched bases: 3. The CDR3 coding sequence is TGCAGTGCCAGGGACAGGACTAACTATGGCTACACCTTC. Protein sequence: CSARDRTNYGYTF.

This clonotype was recorded at least ten times. The chain links TRBV28 to TRBJ2-5, with D possibly TRBD1 on 5 matching bases. The CDR3 consists of 13 residues. Between the trimmed V and J ends, which lost 2 bases and 4 bases, there was a span of 8 bases. Germline CDR1 reads MDHEN; CDR2 reads SYDVKM. The CDR3 bases are TGTGCCAGCAGTTTAGGTGGGGCAGAGACCCAGTACTTC. Translating gives CASSLGGAETQYF. The whole variable domain, remainder taken from reference TRBV28 and TRBJ2-5, is DVKVTQSSRYLVKRTGEKVFLECVQDMDHENMFWYRQDPGLGLRLIYFSYDVKMKEKGDIPEGYSVSREKKERFSLILESASTNQTSMYLCASSLGGAETQYFGPGTRLLVL.